This T cell receptor beta chain was observed in a study of blood T cell repertoires in COVID-19. Study at large: From the United States, Italy and Spain came samples of acute and convalescent COVID-19. T cells, B-cell-depleted T cells, or PBMCs provided the cDNA or gDNA that served as material.

Original processing methods: It was from reference gene primer amplification that nucleated cell counts were estimated. Assay used: immunoSEQ multiplex PCR; TCRdb lists only in-frame clones, some missing. V and J calls and clone size are given by that table; D and trimming were obtained from the DNA. The sample holds over 85,000 clones; about 89% are singletons and the top ten take around 20%. The germline gives CDR1 LNHNV, CDR2 YYDKDF (reference sequence). CDR3 length: 13 residues. Trimming shortened V by 3 bases and J by 5 bases, and 8 bases separated the two germline ends. The TCR sequence derives from a human donor in a cohort sampled during active COVID-19. The specimen sequenced was peripheral blood. The chain combines TRBV15 with TRBJ2-1; D may be TRBD1 (6 bases). The CDR3 protein is CATSRGANNEQFF. The CDR3 DNA reads as TGTGCCACCAGCAGGGGGGCGAACAATGAGCAGTTCTTC.